These 27 T cell receptor beta chains were all obtained from the same sample, sequenced in a study of cytomegalovirus exposure and HLA in healthy donors. PCR primers comprised 60 Vbeta and 13 Jbeta primers. Generated by immunoSEQ multiplex PCR, the TCRdb table keeps only in-frame clones and is missing some. The data contain 130,000 to 150,000 clones, approximately 80% of them singletons. Sequencing was done on a sample of PBMCs. The receptors stem from a man younger than 35 in good health and CMV-seronegative.

V usage is TRBV12-2 and J usage is TRBJ2-7; the listed D gene, TRBD1, was not tested against the DNA. TRBV12-2 is marked as a pseudogene. The length of the CDR3 is 12 residues. This CDR3 reads CASRFKSYEQYF. CDR3 DNA sequence: TGTGCAAGTCGCTTCAAATCCTACGAGCAGTACTTC.

This clone was counted only a few times. The chain joins TRBV6-4 to TRBJ2-3, with TRBD2 matching 7 bases. CDR3 length: 14 amino acids. V lost 8 bases, J lost 2 bases, and 7 bases stayed unmatched. The germline CDR1 and CDR2 sequences are MRHNA and SNTAGT. The DNA of the CDR3 is TGTGCCAGCGCAGAGAGCGGGGTCACAGATACGCAGTATTTT. The encoded protein is CASAESGVTDTQYF.

The chain couples TRBV10-3 to TRBJ2-7; D possibly corresponds to TRBD2 (6 bases). Trimming removed 5 bases at V and 1 base at J, with 12 bases between. Germline V CDR1 and CDR2: ENHRY, SYGVKD. The CDR3 has 14 amino acids. The CDR3 protein is CAISRDGTSYEQYF. In DNA, the CDR3 is TGTGCCATCAGTCGGGACGGGACTTCCTACGAGCAGTACTTC.

The V and J genes are TRBV27 and TRBJ2-1, with 7 bases matching TRBD2. Germline loops: CDR1 MNHEY, CDR2 SMNVEV (reference sequence). The trim removed 5 bases at V and 5 bases at J, leaving 12 bases unmatched. This CDR3 spans 16 amino acids. Written as DNA, the CDR3 is TGTGCCAGCAGTCCCTCGGGGGGAGAGAAAAACAATGAGCAGTTCTTC. Protein: CASSPSGGEKNNEQFF.

Here the CDR3 DNA reads TGTGCCAGCAGTTTATCTCCGACAGTCTCCTACGAGCAGTACTTC. Translating gives CASSLSPTVSYEQYF. This chain joins TRBV27 and TRBJ2-7, with a tentative D call TRBD1 (5 bases). The CDR3 sequence is 15 residues long. Deletions cut 0 bases from V and 0 bases from J, with 9 bases between. Germline V CDR1 and CDR2: MNHEY, SMNVEV (reference sequence).

This chain uses TRBV15 with TRBJ2-2; TRBD2 matches 14 bases. The germline CDR1 and CDR2 sequences are LNHNV and YYDKDF (reference sequence). This CDR3 contains 19 residues. V shed 0 bases and J 4 bases; nucleotides not matched to a gene: 7. The CDR3 DNA reads as TGTGCCACCAGCAGAGAGGGGACTAGCGGGGGCTTGAGCACCGGGGAGCTGTTTTTT. This gives the protein CATSREGTSGGLSTGELFF.

This sequence joins TRBV11-3 and TRBJ2-5; D remains unclear. The ends were cut back, 0 bases at V and 0 bases at J, with 8 bases in the middle. Germline loops: CDR1 SGHNT, CDR2 YENEEA. CDR3 length: 15 amino acids. The CDR3 is CASSLDRSYQETQYF. CDR3 DNA sequence: TGTGCCAGCAGCTTAGATCGGTCTTACCAAGAGACCCAGTACTTC.

This clone was picked up a small number of times. The chain has TRBV15 and TRBJ1-4; TRBD1 agrees at 9 bases. CDR3 length: 19 residues. Germline CDR1 is LNHNV and CDR2 is YYDKDF (reference sequence). V shed 6 bases and J 0 bases; nucleotides not matched to a gene: 14. The CDR3 loop is CATSRDRALVGATNEKLFF. Written as DNA, the CDR3 is TGTGCCACCAGTCGGGACAGGGCTCTAGTTGGGGCAACTAATGAAAAACTGTTTTTT.

The V call is TRBV5-4, the J call TRBJ2-2, with 7 bases that match TRBD2. V lost 2 bases and J lost 6; bases outside the gene matches: 4. The CDR3 is made up of 14 amino acids. Germline V gene data show CDR1 as SGHNT and CDR2 as YYREEE (reference sequence). CDR3 amino acids: CASSFGRWPGELFF. As DNA, the CDR3 is TGTGCCAGCAGCTTCGGGAGGTGGCCCGGGGAGCTGTTTTTT. The full variable domain, with the rest looked up from reference TRBV5-4 and TRBJ2-2, is ETGVTQSPTHLIKTRGQQVTLRCSSQSGHNTVSWYQQALGQGPQFIFQYYREEENGRGNFPPRFSGLQFPNYSSELNVNALELDDSALYLCASSFGRWPGELFFGEGSRLTVL.

The rearrangement uses TRBV25-1 and TRBJ2-3; 10 bases agree with TRBD2. There are 15 residues in the CDR3. The V and J ends lost 6 bases and 1 base, in that order; junction bases with no gene match: 4. Germline lookup yields CDR1 MGHDK and CDR2 SYGVNS. DNA of the CDR3: TGTGCCAGCAGAACTAGCGGGACCGGCACAGATACGCAGTATTTT. It is translated as CASRTSGTGTDTQYF.

Worth noting for this clone: The same CDR3 arises from other DNA sequences in this sample as well. V and J are TRBV18 and TRBJ1-5; TRBD1 agrees at 8 bases. Germline V gene lookup returns CDR1 KGHSH and CDR2 LQKENI. V trimming: 1 base; J trimming: 4 bases; junction bases outside the gene matches: 0. This CDR3 is 14 amino acids long. CDR3: CASSPRQGNQPQHF. The CDR3 DNA reads TGTGCCAGCTCACCACGACAGGGGAATCAGCCCCAGCATTTT.

V usage is TRBV7-2 and J usage is TRBJ1-4, with D maybe TRBD1 (5 bases). V dropped 5 bases and J dropped 0 bases, with 7 bases sitting between them. From germline, CDR1 is SGHTA and CDR2 FQGNSA. There are 14 residues in the CDR3. The DNA of the CDR3 is TGTGCCAGCAGCCCGGGGGCAACTAATGAAAAACTGTTTTTT. Its translation: CASSPGATNEKLFF.

The chain joins TRBV29-1 to TRBJ1-1; possibly TRBD1 for D (6 bases). Germline V gives CDR1 SQVTM, CDR2 ANQGSEA. The CDR3 runs to 14 residues. With 4 bases removed from V and 4 bases from J, the gap between germline ends came to 16 bases. CDR3 sequence: CSVGGGGGSTEAFF. The CDR3 DNA follows: TGCAGCGTTGGAGGGGGTGGGGGATCCACTGAAGCTTTCTTT.

J is TRBJ2-1 and V is TRBV28; TRBD2 aligns across 12 bases. After removal of 9 bases from V and 7 bases from J, the junction contained 7 bases not matched to a gene. This CDR3 has 14 residues. CDR1 and CDR2 (germline): MDHEN, SYDVKM. The CDR3 protein is CASRLAGVDNEQFF. CDR3 sequence (DNA): TGTGCCAGTCGACTAGCGGGAGTCGATAATGAGCAGTTCTTC. Looking up the rest from reference TRBV28 and TRBJ2-1 gives the full variable domain: DVKVTQSSRYLVKRTGEKVFLECVQDMDHENMFWYRQDPGLGLRLIYFSYDVKMKEKGDIPEGYSVSREKKERFSLILESASTNQTSMYLCASRLAGVDNEQFFGPGTRLTVL.

There are a few counts of this clone. The gene calls are TRBV29-1 and TRBJ2-2; TRBD1 matches 8 bases. The V gene end was trimmed by 7 bases and the J gene end by 7 bases; junction bases not matched to a gene: 5. Germline values: CDR1 SQVTM, CDR2 ANQGSEA. The CDR3 consists of 12 residues. In DNA, the CDR3 is TGCAGCGGGACAGGGTGGGACGGGGAGCTGTTTTTT. Its translation is CSGTGWDGELFF.

The chain links TRBV10-2 to TRBJ2-7; D is possibly TRBD1 (5 bases). There are 15 residues in the CDR3. With 4 bases removed from V and 1 base from J, the gap between germline ends came to 14 bases. The germline V gene has CDR1 WSHSY and CDR2 SAAADI. The CDR3 nucleotides are TGCGCCAGCAGTGGTGGCAGGGCGGAATCCTACGAGCAGTACTTC. It specifies CASSGGRAESYEQYF.

The V call is TRBV11-3, the J call TRBJ1-1; no definite D call. Germline CDR1 and CDR2: SGHNT and YENEEA. Trimming shortened V by 0 bases and J by 5 bases, and 22 bases separated the two germline ends. The CDR3 runs 18 residues. This chain's CDR3 is CASSLDSTRPGVGTEAFF. In nucleotides, the CDR3 is TGTGCCAGCAGCTTAGATAGTACCAGGCCCGGGGTTGGGACTGAAGCTTTCTTT.

The chain recombines TRBV11-2 with TRBJ2-2, with 9 bases that match TRBD2. CDR3 length: 18 residues. V was clipped by 3 bases and J by 0 bases; unmatched bases: 8. Germline V lookup: CDR1 SGHAT, CDR2 FQNNGV. The CDR3 reads CASSLGTSGPANTGELFF. The CDR3 nucleotides are TGTGCCAGCAGCTTGGGAACTAGCGGGCCGGCGAACACCGGGGAGCTGTTTTTT.

This clone was picked up one time. The chain combines TRBV27 with TRBJ1-3, with D uncertain. The CDR3 spans 13 residues. Trimming removed 3 bases from V and 6 bases from J, with 9 bases in between. Looked up from germline, CDR1 is MNHEY and CDR2 is SMNVEV (reference sequence). CDR3 nucleotides: TGTGCCAGCAGTTTCCGGACTGAAAACACCATATATTTT. Translating it yields CASSFRTENTIYF.

The J gene is TRBJ2-5, the V gene TRBV7-3; 13 bases are a match to TRBD2. The CDR3 sequence is 15 residues long. J lost 5 bases, V lost 2 bases, and 2 bases had no gene match. Germline CDR1 reads SGHTA; CDR2 reads FQGTGA. The CDR3 DNA follows: TGTGCCAGCAGCTTAGGGACTAGCGGGGCGGAGACCCAGTACTTC. Encoded protein: CASSLGTSGAETQYF.

This clone was counted a few times. This chain connects TRBV28 to TRBJ1-5; TRBD1 agrees at 8 bases. V dropped 8 bases and J dropped 4; count of bases not matched to a gene: 7. This CDR3 comprises 14 residues. CDR1 and CDR2 (germline): MDHEN, SYDVKM. Here the CDR3 DNA reads TGTGCCAGCCTGCCAGGGGGCTTTAATCAGCCCCAGCATTTT. Protein: CASLPGGFNQPQHF.

This clone was recorded a few times. V usage is TRBV5-4 and J usage is TRBJ2-5; D gene uncertain. This CDR3 has 13 residues. Trimming took off 2 bases at V and 1 base at J, with 6 bases between the two ends. CDR1 and CDR2 (germline): SGHNT, YYREEE (reference sequence). CDR3 coding DNA: TGTGCCAGCAGCTTTTCTAGCCAAGAGACCCAGTACTTC. This encodes CASSFSSQETQYF.

The chain recombines TRBV4-2 with TRBJ2-3, with 11 bases identical to TRBD2. V lost 1 base, J lost 0 bases, and 3 bases stayed unmatched. CDR3 length: 17 residues. Germline CDR1 reads LGHNA; CDR2 reads YNFKEQ. CDR3 nucleotide sequence: TGTGCCAGCAGCCAAGGTAGCGGGGGGGCTAGCACAGATACGCAGTATTTT. Protein: CASSQGSGGASTDTQYF.

The chain combines TRBV6-1 with TRBJ1-2, with no clear D. The CDR3 length is 16 residues. Germline V gene sequence: CDR1 MNHNS, CDR2 SASEGT. V dropped 2 bases and J dropped 2 bases, with 15 bases sitting between them. CDR3 region: CASSESPTPTNYGYTF. The CDR3 nucleotides read TGTGCCAGCAGTGAAAGTCCAACGCCTACGAACTATGGCTACACCTTC.

The chain has TRBV28 and TRBJ2-7; 7 bases agree with TRBD1. In germline, CDR1 is MDHEN, CDR2 SYDVKM. The CDR3 sequence is 12 residues long. The V segment lost 3 bases and the J segment 11 bases; nucleotides outside the gene matches: 7. CDR3 sequence reads: CASSLRQGGKYF. CDR3 nucleotides: TGTGCCAGCAGTTTGAGACAGGGTGGAAAGTACTTC.

The J gene is TRBJ2-5, the V gene TRBV11-2; D is unclear. Germline CDR1 is SGHAT and CDR2 is FQNNGV. Trimming removed 3 bases from V and 1 base from J, with 9 bases in between. There are 14 residues in the CDR3. CDR3: CASSFGGLQETQYF. CDR3 DNA: TGTGCCAGCAGCTTTGGCGGCCTCCAAGAGACCCAGTACTTC.

The chain has TRBV7-3 and TRBJ2-3, with TRBD2 identical over 12 bases. J gave up 6 bases and V 5 bases, and 9 bases lay outside the gene matches. The CDR3 extends over 16 amino acids. The germline CDR1 and CDR2 sequences are SGHTA and FQGTGA. The CDR3 region has the DNA TGTGCCAGCAGCCGTCAGACTAGCGGGAGTGCGGATACGCAGTATTTT. Translated: CASSRQTSGSADTQYF.